What follows are 17 T cell receptor beta chains derived from one specimen sequenced in a study of T-cell memory formation after mild COVID-19. MiXCR was run by TCRdb on the 5' RACE reads, yielding one entry per CDR3 protein. The sample includes hundreds of thousands of distinct CDR3 sequences, roughly a quarter seen only once; the top ten take around 9%. Material: PBMCs or a T cell subset sorted from them (not recorded which). The receptors derive from an adult woman who had mild COVID-19 (a few samples of this study predate the infection). Cell type and time point are not known.

The sample holds a few counts of this clonotype. The rearrangement joins TRBV12-3 or TRBV12-4 to TRBJ2-7, with TRBD1 matching over 10 bases. V was clipped by 4 bases and J by 4 bases; unmatched bases: 4. This CDR3 contains 14 residues. CDR3 in DNA: TGTGCCAGCAGTTCCGGGACAGGGGAATACGAGCAGTACTTC. Translation gives CASSSGTGEYEQYF.

This clonotype was detected only a few times. The V and J genes are TRBV5-5 and TRBJ2-4; TRBD1 matches at 9 bases. Germline V gene data show CDR1 as SGHKS and CDR2 as YYEKEE (reference sequence). CDR3 length: 16 residues. Trimming removed 2 bases from V and 0 bases from J; junction bases left unmatched: 3. This CDR3 reads CASSFGQGIAKNIQYF. In DNA form, the CDR3 reads TGTGCCAGCAGCTTCGGACAGGGGATAGCCAAAAACATTCAGTACTTC.

The chain recombines TRBV28 with TRBJ2-6, with 7 nucleotides matching TRBD1. The CDR3 has 16 amino acids. Germline trimming cut 6 bases from V and 2 bases from J; bases unmatched to any gene: 7. Germline loops: CDR1 MDHEN, CDR2 SYDVKM. CDR3 DNA sequence: TGTGCCAGCAGCTCCCGCGACAGGGCTGGGGCCAACGTCCTGACTTTC. Its translation is CASSSRDRAGANVLTF. The complete variable domain, with remaining parts taken from reference TRBV28 and TRBJ2-6, reads DVKVTQSSRYLVKRTGEKVFLECVQDMDHENMFWYRQDPGLGLRLIYFSYDVKMKEKGDIPEGYSVSREKKERFSLILESASTNQTSMYLCASSSRDRAGANVLTFGAGSRLTVL.

In its sample, this clonotype was seen a few times. This sequence joins TRBV5-5 and TRBJ2-1; TRBD1 matches 11 bases. This CDR3 has 15 residues. The germline V gene has CDR1 SGHKS and CDR2 YYEKEE (reference sequence). With V trimmed by 4 bases and J by 4 bases, 4 bases remained unmatched. For the CDR3, the DNA is TGTGCCAGCAGCCAAGGGACAGGGGGGTACAATGAGCAGTTCTTC. This codes for CASSQGTGGYNEQFF.

V usage is TRBV7-3 and J usage is TRBJ2-4, with 7 bases identical to TRBD1. CDR3 length: 14 residues. Per the germline V gene, CDR1 is SGHTA and CDR2 is FQGTGA. The V and J ends lost 1 base and 11 bases, in that order; junction bases with no gene match: 8. The CDR3 here is CASSLNPGQELQYF. The CDR3 nucleotides are TGTGCCAGCAGCTTAAATCCCGGACAGGAGCTTCAGTACTTC. The variable domain in full, completed from reference TRBV7-3 and TRBJ2-4, reads GAGVSQTPSNKVTEKGKYVELRCDPISGHTALYWYRQSLGQGPEFLIYFQGTGAADDSGLPNDRFFAVRPEGSVSTLKIQRTERGDSAVYLCASSLNPGQELQYFGAGTRLSVL.

This clonotype has a count of ten or more. The genes are TRBV5-6 and TRBJ1-3, with TRBD1 matching over 7 bases. Trimming cost V 2 bases and J 1 base; bases outside gene matches: 9. CDR1 is SGHDT, CDR2 YYEEEE, per germline. The CDR3 length is 17 residues. CDR3 nucleotides: TGTGCCAGCAGCTTCAAGGACAGGCAAAATTCTGGAAACACCATATATTTT. It encodes CASSFKDRQNSGNTIYF.

This clonotype was counted between two and nine times. V usage is TRBV11-3 and J usage is TRBJ2-4, with no clear D. Germline CDR1 and CDR2: SGHNT and YENEEA. Trimming took off 3 bases at V and 5 bases at J, with 8 bases between the two ends. The CDR3 is 13 amino acids. CDR3 nucleotides: TGTGCCAGCAGCTTCTATAACCAAAACATTCAGTACTTC. This translates into CASSFYNQNIQYF.

This clonotype was detected only a few times. The chain has TRBV27 and TRBJ2-1; TRBD2 aligns across 11 bases. The V gene end was trimmed by 4 bases and the J gene end by 10 bases; junction bases not matched to a gene: 9. Germline CDR1 is MNHEY and CDR2 is SMNVEV (reference sequence). This CDR3 comprises 15 residues. CDR3 sequence reads: CASSSTSGVHREQFF. CDR3 nucleotide sequence: TGTGCCAGCAGTTCGACTAGCGGGGTTCATAGAGAGCAGTTCTTC.

This clonotype was recorded a few times. V and J are TRBV4-1 and TRBJ1-1, with TRBD1 matching 7 bases. J lost 3 bases, V lost 0 bases, and 22 bases had no gene match. Germline assignment: CDR1 MGHRA and CDR2 YSYEKL. The length of the CDR3 is 21 residues. CDR3 sequence (DNA): TGCGCCAGCAGCCAAGATCGGAAAATACAGGGGCCTACCTCGAGAGACACTGAAGCTTTCTTT. Translating gives CASSQDRKIQGPTSRDTEAFF.

Only a few counts were recorded for this clonotype. The chain uses TRBV7-3 and TRBJ2-5, with D possibly TRBD2 on 5 matching bases. The CDR3 runs to 16 residues. The ends were cut back, 7 bases at V and 3 bases at J, with 21 bases in the middle. From germline, CDR1 is SGHTA and CDR2 FQGTGA. CDR3 sequence reads: CASNPVVPGMKETQYF. The CDR3, as DNA: TGTGCCAGCAACCCGGTAGTGCCGGGGATGAAAGAGACCCAGTACTTC. Filled out from reference TRBV7-3 and TRBJ2-5, the complete variable domain reads GAGVSQTPSNKVTEKGKYVELRCDPISGHTALYWYRQSLGQGPEFLIYFQGTGAADDSGLPNDRFFAVRPEGSVSTLKIQRTERGDSAVYLCASNPVVPGMKETQYFGPGTRLLVL.

This clonotype was counted only a few times. The chain uses TRBV29-1 and TRBJ1-1; 7 bases align to TRBD1. With 6 bases clipped from V and 5 bases from J, the junction kept 9 bases outside the gene matches. CDR1 is SQVTM and CDR2 is ANQGSEA in the germline V gene. The CDR3 has 13 amino acids. CDR3 sequence (DNA): TGCAGCGTCGCAGGGACAGCGGGTACTGAAGCTTTCTTT. It specifies CSVAGTAGTEAFF.

This sequence joins TRBV6-5 and TRBJ2-5; D unresolved. The CDR3 sequence is 14 residues long. Germline V gives CDR1 MNHEY, CDR2 SVGAGI. The V end lost 10 bases, the J end lost 5 bases, and 20 bases lay between the germline ends. CDR3 sequence (DNA): TGTGCCACCGCTGTGGGCGTCTATCCGGAGACCCAGTACTTC. This encodes CATAVGVYPETQYF.

The gene calls are TRBV19 and TRBJ1-1; a weak D match, TRBD1 (5 bases). From germline, CDR1 is LNHDA and CDR2 SQIVND (reference sequence). The ends were cut back, 1 base at V and 3 bases at J, with 9 bases in the middle. The CDR3 is 14 amino acids. CDR3 DNA: TGTGCCAGTAGTATAGTCCGGGGGGACACTGAAGCTTTCTTT. Translation gives CASSIVRGDTEAFF. Full variable domain (outside the CDR3, taken from reference TRBV19 and TRBJ1-1): DGGITQSPKYLFRKEGQNVTLSCEQNLNHDAMYWYRQDPGQGLRLIYYSQIVNDFQKGDIAEGYSVSREKKESFPLTVTSAQKNPTAFYLCASSIVRGDTEAFFGQGTRLTVV.

The chain links TRBV5-5 to TRBJ2-3; 12 bases fit TRBD2. CDR3 length equals 16 residues. V shed 1 base and J 4 bases; nucleotides not matched to a gene: 4. The germline V gene encodes CDR1 SGHKS and CDR2 YYEKEE (reference sequence). This CDR3 is CASSLYSSGGADTQYF. The CDR3 DNA follows: TGTGCCAGCAGCTTGTACTCTAGCGGGGGGGCAGATACGCAGTATTTT.

At least ten counts were recorded for this clonotype. The chain recombines TRBV12-3 or TRBV12-4 with TRBJ2-1, with TRBD1 as a possible D gene (6 bases). V shed 7 bases and J shed 4 bases, with 14 bases lying between them. The CDR3 has 14 residues. The CDR3 loop reads CASIVGTRYNEQFF. The CDR3 DNA reads as TGTGCCAGCATAGTAGGGACACGGTACAATGAGCAGTTCTTC.

This chain joins TRBV14 and TRBJ2-7; D unresolved. Trimming took 1 base from V and 13 from J, leaving 11 bases between them. CDR1 is SGHDN, CDR2 FVKESK, per germline. CDR3 length: 11 residues. The DNA for the CDR3 is TGTGCCAGCAGCCAAGGTCTAGTTGTTTACTTC. It codes for CASSQGLVVYF.

This clonotype was counted between two and nine times. The chain links TRBV7-6 to TRBJ2-7; tentatively, D is TRBD1 or TRBD2 (5 bases each). The V end lost 4 bases, the J end lost 0 bases, and 13 bases lay between the germline ends. This CDR3 has 15 amino acids. CDR1 is SGHVS, CDR2 FNYEAQ, per germline. CDR3 loop: CASSSLPGTSYEQYF. As DNA, the CDR3 is TGTGCCAGCAGCTCCCTACCCGGGACCTCCTACGAGCAGTACTTC.